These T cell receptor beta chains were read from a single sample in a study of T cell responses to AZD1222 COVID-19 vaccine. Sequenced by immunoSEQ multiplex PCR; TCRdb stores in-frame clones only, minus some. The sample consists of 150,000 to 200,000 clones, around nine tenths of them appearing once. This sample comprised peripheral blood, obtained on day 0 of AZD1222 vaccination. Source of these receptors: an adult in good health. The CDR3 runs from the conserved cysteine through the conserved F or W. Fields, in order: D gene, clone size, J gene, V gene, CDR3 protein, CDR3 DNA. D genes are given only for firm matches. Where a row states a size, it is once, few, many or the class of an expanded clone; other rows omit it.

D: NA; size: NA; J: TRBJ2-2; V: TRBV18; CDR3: CASSPQGAGELFF; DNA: TGTGCCAGCTCACCACAGGGCGCCGGGGAGCTGTTTTTT
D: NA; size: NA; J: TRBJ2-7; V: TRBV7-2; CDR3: CASSLGLPRPYEQYF; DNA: TGTGCCAGCAGCTTAGGACTCCCGAGACCCTACGAGCAGTACTTC
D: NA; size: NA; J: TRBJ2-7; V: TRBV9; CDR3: CASSVDDYEQYF; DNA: TGTGCCAGCAGCGTAGACGACTACGAGCAGTACTTC
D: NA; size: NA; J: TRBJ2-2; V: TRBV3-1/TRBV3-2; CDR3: CASSQGGGSAGELFF; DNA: TGTGCCAGCAGCCAGGGTGGGGGTAGCGCCGGGGAGCTGTTTTTT
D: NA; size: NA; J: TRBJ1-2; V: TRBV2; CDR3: CASSEALGGGSGYTF; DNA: TGTGCCAGCAGTGAAGCGCTTGGGGGTGGTAGTGGCTACACCTTC
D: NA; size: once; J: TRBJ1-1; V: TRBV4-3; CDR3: CASSQDSLVVNTEAFF; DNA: TGCGCCAGCAGCCAAGATTCCCTGGTTGTGAACACTGAAGCTTTCTTT
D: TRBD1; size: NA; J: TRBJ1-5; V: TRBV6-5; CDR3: CASSFVDTGGTQPQHF; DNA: TGTGCCAGCAGTTTCGTGGATACAGGGGGGACTCAGCCCCAGCATTTT
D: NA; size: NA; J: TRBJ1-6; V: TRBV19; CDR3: CASSVDVGPSALHF; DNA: TGTGCCAGTAGTGTAGACGTAGGCCCTTCGGCCCTCCACTTT
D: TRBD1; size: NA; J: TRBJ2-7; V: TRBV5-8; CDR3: CASSSTLTGIPYEQYF; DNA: TGTGCCAGCAGCTCTACTTTGACAGGGATCCCCTACGAGCAGTACTTC
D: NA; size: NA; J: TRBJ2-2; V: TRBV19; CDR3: CASSQRTRNTGELFF; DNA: TGTGCCAGTAGTCAACGGACAAGGAACACCGGGGAGCTGTTTTTT
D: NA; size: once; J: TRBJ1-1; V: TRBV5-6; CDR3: CASSLEGLNTEAFF; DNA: TGTGCCAGCAGCTTGGAAGGTTTGAACACTGAAGCTTTCTTT
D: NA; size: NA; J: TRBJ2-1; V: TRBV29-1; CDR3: CSVESVANYNEQFF; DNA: TGCAGCGTTGAATCGGTAGCTAATTACAATGAGCAGTTCTTC
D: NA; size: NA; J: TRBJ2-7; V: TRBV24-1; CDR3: CATSDLTEAYEQYF; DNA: TGTGCCACCAGTGATTTGACCGAAGCCTACGAGCAGTACTTC
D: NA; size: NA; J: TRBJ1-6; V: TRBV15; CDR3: CATSNRVGNSPLHF; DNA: TGTGCCACCAGCAACAGGGTCGGTAATTCACCCCTCCACTTT
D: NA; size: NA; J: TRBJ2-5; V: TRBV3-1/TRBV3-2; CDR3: CASSQMGDQRETQYF; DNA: TGTGCCAGCAGCCAAATGGGAGACCAAAGGGAGACCCAGTACTTC
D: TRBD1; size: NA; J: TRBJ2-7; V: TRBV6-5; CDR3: CASSYSGQLTYEQYF; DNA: TGTGCCAGCAGTTACTCGGGACAGCTAACCTACGAGCAGTACTTC
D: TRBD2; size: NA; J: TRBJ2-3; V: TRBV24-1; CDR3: CATSVPGTNFDTQYF; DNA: TGTGCCACCAGTGTCCCCGGGACTAACTTCGATACGCAGTATTTT
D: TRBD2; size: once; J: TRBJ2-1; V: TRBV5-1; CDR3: CASSSPTSGRAVSYNEQFF; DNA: TGCGCCAGCAGCTCTCCGACTAGCGGGAGGGCCGTATCCTACAATGAGCAGTTCTTC
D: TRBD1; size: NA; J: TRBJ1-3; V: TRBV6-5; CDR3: CASTRDREGNTIYF; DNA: TGTGCCAGCACCAGAGACAGGGAGGGAAACACCATATATTTT
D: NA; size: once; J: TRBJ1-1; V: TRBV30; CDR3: CAWSGTRAAFF; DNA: TGTGCCTGGAGTGGGACGAGGGCGGCTTTCTTT
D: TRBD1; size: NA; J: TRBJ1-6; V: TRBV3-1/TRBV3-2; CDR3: CASQGDNSPLHF; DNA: TGTGCCAGCCAGGGGGATAATTCACCCCTCCACTTT
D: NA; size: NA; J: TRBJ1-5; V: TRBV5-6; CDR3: CASSLGRGPQHF; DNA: TGTGCCAGCAGCTTGGGGAGGGGGCCCCAGCATTTT
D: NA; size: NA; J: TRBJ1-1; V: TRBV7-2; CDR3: CASSLSPGIGAEAFF; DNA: TGTGCCAGCAGCTTATCGCCAGGGATTGGCGCTGAAGCTTTCTTT
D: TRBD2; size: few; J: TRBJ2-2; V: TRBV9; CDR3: CASTQRGGTTGELFF; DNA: TGTGCCAGCACTCAGCGGGGGGGCACCACCGGGGAGCTGTTTTTT
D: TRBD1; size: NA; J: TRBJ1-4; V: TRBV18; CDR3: CASSPGQGREEKLFF; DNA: TGTGCCAGCTCACCCGGACAGGGTAGGGAGGAAAAACTGTTTTTT
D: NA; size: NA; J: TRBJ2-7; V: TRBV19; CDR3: CASSIGSALRNYEQYF; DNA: TGTGCCAGTAGTATAGGCTCAGCGCTGCGCAACTACGAGCAGTACTTC
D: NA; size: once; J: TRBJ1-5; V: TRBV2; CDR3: CASRLQSGRNQPQHF; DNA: TGTGCCAGCAGGTTGCAATCGGGTCGCAATCAGCCCCAGCATTTT
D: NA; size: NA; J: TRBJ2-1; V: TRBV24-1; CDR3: CATSAGEYNEQFF; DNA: TGTGCCACCAGTGCGGGGGAATACAATGAGCAGTTCTTC
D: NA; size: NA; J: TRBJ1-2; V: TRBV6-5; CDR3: CASLGSHNYGYTF; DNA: TGTGCCAGCCTCGGCAGTCATAACTATGGCTACACCTTC
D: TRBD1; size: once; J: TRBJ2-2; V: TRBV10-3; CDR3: CAIRGTGATGELFF; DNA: TGTGCCATCCGGGGGACAGGGGCCACCGGGGAGCTGTTTTTT
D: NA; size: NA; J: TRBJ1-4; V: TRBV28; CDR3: CASSLVQGLETNEKLFF; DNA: TGTGCCAGCAGTTTAGTGCAGGGATTGGAAACTAATGAAAAACTGTTTTTT
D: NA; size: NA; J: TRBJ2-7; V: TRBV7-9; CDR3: CASSLGWDEQYF; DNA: TGTGCCAGCAGCTTAGGTTGGGACGAGCAGTACTTC
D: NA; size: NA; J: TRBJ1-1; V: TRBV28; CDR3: CASSRVKERVNTEAFF; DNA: TGTGCCAGCAGTCGGGTCAAAGAGAGGGTGAACACTGAAGCTTTCTTT
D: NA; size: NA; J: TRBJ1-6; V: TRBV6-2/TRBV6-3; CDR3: CASSYRRGGDSPLHF; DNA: TGTGCCAGCAGTTACCGGCGGGGAGGCGATTCACCCCTCCACTTT
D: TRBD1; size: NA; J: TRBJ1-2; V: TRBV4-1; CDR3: CASSHQGQGPGYTF; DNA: TGCGCCAGCAGCCACCAGGGACAGGGGCCTGGCTACACCTTC
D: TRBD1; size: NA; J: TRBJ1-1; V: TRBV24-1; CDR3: CATRTGAQGTEAFF; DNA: TGTGCCACCAGAACAGGGGCCCAAGGGACTGAAGCTTTCTTT
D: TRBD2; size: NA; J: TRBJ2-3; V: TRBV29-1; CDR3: CSVEEAGGTDTQYF; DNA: TGCAGCGTTGAAGAAGCGGGGGGCACAGATACGCAGTATTTT
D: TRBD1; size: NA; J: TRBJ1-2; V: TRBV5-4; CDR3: CASSSPAQGLNGYTF; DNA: TGTGCCAGCAGCTCCCCGGCACAGGGGTTGAATGGCTACACCTTC
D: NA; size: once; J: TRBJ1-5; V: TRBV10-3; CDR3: CAISEFGANTGTSNQPQHF; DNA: TGTGCCATCAGTGAGTTTGGGGCTAATACGGGGACGAGCAATCAGCCCCAGCATTTT
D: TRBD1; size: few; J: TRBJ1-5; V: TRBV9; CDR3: CASSGTGGNQPQHF; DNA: TGTGCCAGCTCCGGGACAGGGGGCAATCAGCCCCAGCATTTT
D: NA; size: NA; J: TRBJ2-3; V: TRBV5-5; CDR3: CASSKEFTGSTDTQYF; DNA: TGTGCCAGCAGCAAGGAGTTCACAGGAAGCACAGATACGCAGTATTTT